This note documents a single TCR beta chain sequence. Antigen: not known. Primers for the PCR totalled 60 Vbeta and 13 Jbeta. Assay: immunoSEQ multiplex PCR; the TCRdb copy retains only in-frame clones and omits some. The profile covers some 180,000 clones, with around 80% appearing a single time and 1.4% taken by the ten largest. This record comes from a study of cytomegalovirus exposure and HLA in healthy donors. The CDR3 spans 15 residues. The V gene's germline CDR1 is SEHNR and CDR2 FQNEAQ (reference sequence). Trimming cost V 0 bases and J 3 bases, with 12 bases left between them. Study-level findings and limits: Earlier results showed most TCR beta V segments being productive about 87% or about 30% of the time. Trimming of TCR beta V- and J-genes showed a link, identified in a later analysis, to a missense DCLRE1C variant. Reportedly, TCR beta sequences accurately predicted HLA-A and HLA-B alleles in most subjects. Roughly even sequencing depth across donors was the assumption behind the presence/absence analyses.

The sequencing input was PBMCs. The chain joins TRBV7-9 to TRBJ2-7; unclear D gene. The origin of this receptor is a girl between 5 and 17 years old in good health and CMV-seropositive. CDR3 DNA sequence: TGTGCCAGCAGCTTAGCCTCTACCTCCGACTACGAGCAGTACTTC. Translated: CASSLASTSDYEQYF. The variable domain in full, completed from reference TRBV7-9 and TRBJ2-7, reads DTGVSQNPRHKITKRGQNVTFRCDPISEHNRLYWYRQTLGQGPEFLTYFQNEAQLEKSRLLSDRFSAERPKGSFSTLEIQRTEQGDSAMYLCASSLASTSDYEQYFGPGTRLTVT.